At least ten counts were recorded for the clone carrying this T cell receptor beta chain. What it binds is not known. Germline V lookup: CDR1 LGHDT, CDR2 YNNKEL (reference sequence). The J segment lost 5 bases and the V segment lost 4 bases, leaving 2 bases of the junction unmatched. The CDR3 is 13 amino acids. Indicated time point: patch test 3, about 24 weeks after DPC sensitization. The treatment denotes: therapeutic diphenylcyclopropenone sensitization with weekly scalp DPC. The source of the sample is a study of human T cells and chemical hapten exposure. About the study: TCR yields per sample varied mostly from small pooled library volume differences.

Findings of the study overall: Patch test score showed a positive correlation with PT1 expanded TCR counts.

One entry per CDR3 protein, called by TCRdb with MiXCR from the RACE reads. Found here are about 90,000 distinct CDR3 sequences, about a tenth of them singletons; the top ten hold approximately 1%. This sample comprised whole blood, obtained in connection with sensitization to the hapten diphenylcyclopropenone (DPC). The V gene is TRBV3-1, the J gene TRBJ2-3; 8 nucleotides agree with TRBD1. This sequence was found in a woman aged 25-40 years with alopecia areata. Some clones in this sample may be carry-over from other donors' samples. CDR3 protein: CASSRDRGDTQYF. CDR3 sequence (DNA): TGTGCCAGCAGCCGAGACAGGGGAGATACGCAGTATTTT.